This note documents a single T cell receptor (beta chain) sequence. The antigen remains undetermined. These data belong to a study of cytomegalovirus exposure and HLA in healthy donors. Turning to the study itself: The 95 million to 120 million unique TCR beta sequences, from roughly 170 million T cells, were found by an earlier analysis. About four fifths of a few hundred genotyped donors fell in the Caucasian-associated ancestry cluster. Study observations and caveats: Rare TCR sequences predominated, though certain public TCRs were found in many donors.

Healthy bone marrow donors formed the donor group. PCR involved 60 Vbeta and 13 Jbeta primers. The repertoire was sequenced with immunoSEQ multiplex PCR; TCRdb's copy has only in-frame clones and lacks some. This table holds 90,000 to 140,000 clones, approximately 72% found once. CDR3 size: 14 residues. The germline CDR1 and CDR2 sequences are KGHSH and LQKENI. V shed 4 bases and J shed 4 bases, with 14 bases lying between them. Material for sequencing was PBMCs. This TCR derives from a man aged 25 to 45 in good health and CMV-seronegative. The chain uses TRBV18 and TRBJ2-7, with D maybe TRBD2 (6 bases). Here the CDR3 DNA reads TGTGCCAGCTCACTTACGGGAGTGCTGTACGAGCAGTACTTC. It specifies CASSLTGVLYEQYF.